The 13 T cell receptor beta chains given below trace back to one sample, sequenced in a study of CD8+CD57+ T cells in acquired aplastic anemia. Genomic DNA acted as the template from which TCR beta VDJ combination and CDR3 sequence profiling were carried out. TCRdb reanalysed the reads using MiXCR and keeps one entry per CDR3 protein. Of 150,000 to 200,000 distinct CDR3 sequences listed, nearly 50% were seen once; the top ten hold about 9.7%. Patients chosen for sequencing had CD8+CD57+ cells that had expanded, as shown by flow cytometry. Sequenced input: sorted CD4+, CD8+, or CD8+CD57+ T cells (not recorded which) from PBMCs. The receptors were gathered from a human donor with aplastic anemia.

This clonotype was seen ten or more times. This chain connects TRBV19 to TRBJ1-5; TRBD1 agrees at 7 bases. The CDR3 length is 15 residues. V lost 0 bases and J lost 7; bases outside the gene matches: 6. Germline V CDR1 and CDR2: LNHDA, SQIVND (reference sequence). As DNA, the CDR3 is TGTGCCAGTAGTATAGACGGGGACAGAATACAGCCCCAGCATTTT. As protein: CASSIDGDRIQPQHF.

This clonotype has only a few counts. The V gene is TRBV6-1, the J gene TRBJ1-1; D ambiguous. Trimming pared 0 bases from V and 4 bases from J, leaving 6 bases between. The CDR3 length is 13 residues. Germline loops: CDR1 MNHNS, CDR2 SASEGT. CDR3 DNA: TGTGCCAGCAGTGAAGCCTCGGGCACTGAAGCTTTCTTT. Its translation: CASSEASGTEAFF.

This clonotype was observed a handful of times. The V gene is TRBV29-1, the J gene TRBJ2-2; TRBD1 aligns across 7 bases. The CDR3 length is 15 residues. J was trimmed by 0 bases and V by 6 bases; bases with no gene match: 7. The germline CDR1 and CDR2 sequences are SQVTM and ANQGSEA. The DNA for the CDR3 is TGCAGCGTCAGCCGGACAGGACCGAACACCGGGGAGCTGTTTTTT. Protein: CSVSRTGPNTGELFF.

V is TRBV7-8 and J is TRBJ1-1, with a tentative D call TRBD1 (6 bases). This CDR3 contains 15 residues. Trimming stripped 5 bases from V and 2 bases from J, with 15 bases between. CDR1 is SGHVS and CDR2 is FQNEAQ in the germline V gene. CDR3 nucleotides: TGTGCCAGCAGCACCCGAGGGGGACGTAACACTGAAGCTTTCTTT. Its protein is CASSTRGGRNTEAFF.

This chain uses TRBV10-3 with TRBJ1-4; D call uncertain. The CDR3 runs 14 residues. Germline loops: CDR1 ENHRY, CDR2 SYGVKD. The germline V and J ends were trimmed by 5 bases and 0 bases, with 7 bases remaining between them. DNA of the CDR3: TGTGCCATCAGTTTGTCGCCAACTAATGAAAAACTGTTTTTT. Protein sequence: CAISLSPTNEKLFF.

A word on this clonotype: A much larger clone lies one base from this, so it may be a read error. In this CDR3 the conserved last residue, phenylalanine or tryptophan, is missing, so a read error is likely. The rearrangement joins TRBV5-3 to TRBJ1-1; 8 positions agree with TRBD1. TRBV5-3 is an ORF, and what it does is uncertain. The CDR3 has 14 amino acids. The trim removed 9 bases at V and 2 bases at J, leaving 9 bases unmatched. CDR3 sequence (DNA): TGTGCCACACGTTACAGGGGGGAAAACACTGAAGCTTTCTCT. Residues: CATRYRGENTEAFS.

In this sample, this clonotype turned up many times. This chain uses TRBV7-8 with TRBJ1-1; D unresolved. V dropped 1 base and J dropped 4 bases, with 10 bases sitting between them. The CDR3 contains 14 residues. Per germline, CDR1 SGHVS and CDR2 FQNEAQ. CDR3 coding DNA: TGTGCCAGCAGCTTAGTTAGGTCCAGCACTGAAGCTTTCTTT. Encoded protein: CASSLVRSSTEAFF.

The chain joins TRBV25-1 to TRBJ2-1; D tentatively reads TRBD1 or TRBD2 (6 bases each). This CDR3 has 13 residues. CDR1 is MGHDK and CDR2 is SYGVNS in the germline V gene. Trimming shortened V by 9 bases and J by 5 bases, and 14 bases separated the two germline ends. CDR3 sequence (DNA): TGTGCCAGTCAGCAAGGGGGGCACAATGAGCAGTTCTTC. This codes for CASQQGGHNEQFF.

This clonotype was detected ten times or more. The V gene is TRBV7-6, the J gene TRBJ2-1; D possibly uses TRBD1 or TRBD2 (5 bases each). The CDR3 is made up of 14 amino acids. V shed 8 bases and J shed 6 bases, with 17 bases lying between them. The V gene's germline CDR1 is SGHVS and CDR2 FNYEAQ. CDR3 sequence: CASGPVRDRNEQFF. Here the CDR3 DNA reads TGTGCCAGCGGGCCCGTCCGGGACCGCAATGAGCAGTTCTTC.

In this sample, this clonotype turned up many times. The rearrangement links TRBV29-1 to TRBJ2-3; D gene ambiguous. Germline V lookup: CDR1 SQVTM, CDR2 ANQGSEA. V gave up 6 bases and J gave up 0 bases, with 16 bases separating them. This CDR3 comprises 15 residues. CDR3: CSVARARSSTDTQYF. The CDR3 nucleotides are TGCAGCGTGGCTCGGGCTAGATCTAGCACAGATACGCAGTATTTT.

This clonotype occurred a few times. Since no conserved phenylalanine or tryptophan closes the CDR3, a read error is the likely cause. No DNA is shown, since the ends of the CDR3 on it are uncertain; the CDR3 is the one TCRdb lists. V gene TRBV2 combines with J gene TRBJ2-1. 8 amino acids form the CDR3, both terminal residues included. Germline V gene sequence: CDR1 SNHLY, CDR2 FYNNEI. The CDR3 here is CAGPDSSI.

The V and J genes are TRBV20-1 and TRBJ1-2; D perhaps matches TRBD1 (5 bases). The CDR3 runs to 14 residues. From germline, CDR1 is DFQATT and CDR2 SNEGSKA (reference sequence). The CDR3 region is CSVVDGLTGYGYTF. The CDR3 DNA sequence: TGCAGCGTAGTAGACGGGCTCACAGGCTATGGCTACACCTTC.

V usage is TRBV29-1 and J usage is TRBJ1-2, with D tentatively TRBD1 (5 bases). The CDR3 is 17 residues long. Germline V CDR1 and CDR2: SQVTM, ANQGSEA. V dropped 3 bases and J dropped 8 bases, with 28 bases sitting between them. The DNA for the CDR3 is TGCAGCGTTGACCACCCTAGCCGCAGGGATTCCCATGTGGGCTACACCTTC. This encodes CSVDHPSRRDSHVGYTF. Full variable domain (missing parts from reference TRBV29-1 and TRBJ1-2): SAVISQKPSRDICQRGTSLTIQCQVDSQVTMMFWYRQQPGQSLTLIATANQGSEATYESGFVIDKFPISRPNLTFSTLTVSNMSPEDSSIYLCSVDHPSRRDSHVGYTFGSGTRLTVV.